Shown below are 17 T cell receptor beta chains from a single sample sequenced in a study of B cell selection in AIRE deficiency. The sorted conventional CD4 T cells were gated as CD4+CD127+. The data were produced by immunoSEQ multiplex PCR, yet TCRdb's version contains in-frame clones alone and is incomplete. The sample records 20,000 to 25,000 clones, 97% being singletons. Sequencing was performed on conventional CD4+ T cells sorted from PBMCs. The receptor source for this set is a human donor with AIRE deficiency.

This sequence joins TRBV28 and TRBJ1-4; D remains unclear. V lost 10 bases and J 2 bases, leaving 14 bases between the germline ends. Germline V gives CDR1 MDHEN, CDR2 SYDVKM. The CDR3 sequence is 14 residues long. In DNA form, the CDR3 reads TGTGCCACCCTCGAATCCGGGACTAATGAAAAACTGTTTTTT. Amino acid sequence: CATLESGTNEKLFF.

The V call is TRBV9, the J call TRBJ2-7; 8 nucleotides line up with TRBD2. Looked up from germline, CDR1 is SGDLS and CDR2 is YYNGEE. The trim removed 2 bases at V and 2 bases at J, leaving 9 bases unmatched. The CDR3 runs to 16 residues. The CDR3 here is CASSVLGLAGPYEQYF. The CDR3 coding sequence is TGTGCCAGCAGCGTTCTGGGTCTAGCGGGCCCCTACGAGCAGTACTTC.

The gene calls are TRBV11-3 and TRBJ2-5; unclear D gene. V was cut by 6 bases and J by 5 bases, with 16 bases left in between. CDR1 and CDR2 from the germline V gene are SGHNT and YENEEA. This CDR3 contains 14 residues. The chain's CDR3 is CASRPSGFSETQYF. As DNA, the CDR3 is TGTGCCAGCAGACCATCGGGCTTTTCGGAGACCCAGTACTTC.

The V and J genes are TRBV4-2 and TRBJ2-7; TRBD2 matches 12 bases. The germline V gene encodes CDR1 LGHNA and CDR2 YNFKEQ. CDR3 length: 17 amino acids. Trimming removed 3 bases from V and 7 bases from J; junction bases left unmatched: 13. CDR3 sequence: CASSQSPGLAGLKEQYF. The CDR3 bases are TGTGCCAGCAGCCAGAGCCCGGGACTAGCGGGTCTTAAGGAGCAGTACTTC.

CDR3 coding DNA: TGTGCCAGCAGCAAACTAGCGGGGGGAATCTCGTACAATGAGCAGTTCTTC. Amino acid sequence: CASSKLAGGISYNEQFF. The chain carries TRBV21-1 and TRBJ2-1; whether TRBD2, the table's D call, matches the DNA was not checked. TRBV21-1 has pseudogene status. The CDR3 has 17 amino acids.

The chain has TRBV7-2 and TRBJ2-7; 9 bases map to TRBD1. After removal of 5 bases from V and 2 bases from J, the junction contained 10 bases not matched to a gene. The CDR3 sequence is 16 residues long. CDR1 is SGHTA and CDR2 is FQGNSA in the germline V gene. The CDR3 nucleotides read TGTGCCAGCAGCCGAAGGACCGGGACAGGGCCCTACGAGCAGTACTTC. It codes for CASSRRTGTGPYEQYF. The whole variable domain, filled in from reference TRBV7-2 and TRBJ2-7, reads GAGVSQSPSNKVTEKGKDVELRCDPISGHTALYWYRQSLGQGLEFLIYFQGNSAPDKSGLPSDRFSAERTGGSVSTLTIQRTQQEDSAVYLCASSRRTGTGPYEQYFGPGTRLTVT.

Concerning this clone itself: One end of the junction does not line up with germline, which may come from a read error. In DNA form, the CDR3 reads TGTGCTAGCAGCCTACAAAGTGGGAGCTACAATGAGCAGTTCTTC. Residues: CASSLQSGSYNEQFF. The V call is TRBV7-7, the J call TRBJ2-1; the D gene is possibly TRBD2 (5 bases). The germline V gene encodes CDR1 SSHAT and CDR2 FNYEAQ (reference sequence). CDR3 length equals 15 residues.

The rearrangement uses TRBV2 and TRBJ1-2, with 7 nucleotides matching TRBD1. Losses at the gene ends were 4 bases for V and 5 bases for J; bases not matched to a gene: 7. Germline V gives CDR1 SNHLY, CDR2 FYNNEI. The CDR3 length is 14 residues. The CDR3 nucleotides read TGTGCCAGCAGTGGGGACAGTAGACTATATGGCTACACCTTC. Translating it yields CASSGDSRLYGYTF.

The rearrangement links TRBV28 to TRBJ1-1; D is unclear. This CDR3 spans 15 amino acids. The germline V gene has CDR1 MDHEN and CDR2 SYDVKM. V was trimmed by 3 bases and J by 0 bases, leaving 11 bases between them. This chain's CDR3 is CASSFPLTMNTEAFF. In nucleotides, the CDR3 is TGTGCCAGCAGTTTCCCTCTCACGATGAACACTGAAGCTTTCTTT.

This chain joins TRBV6-5 and TRBJ1-2; unclear D gene. Germline V gene lookup returns CDR1 MNHEY and CDR2 SVGAGI. Deletions cut 2 bases from V and 1 base from J, with 5 bases between. The CDR3 runs 13 residues. The CDR3 DNA is TGTGCCAGCAGTTACGATGGTAACTATGGCTACACCTTC. Translating gives CASSYDGNYGYTF.

V and J are TRBV14 and TRBJ2-1; D gene ambiguous. Between the trimmed V and J ends, which lost 0 bases and 8 bases, there was a span of 11 bases. The CDR3 loop spans 14 amino acids. The germline gives CDR1 SGHDN, CDR2 FVKESK. The CDR3 region is CASSQDLRWDEQFF. CDR3 nucleotides: TGTGCCAGCAGCCAAGATTTGCGTTGGGATGAGCAGTTCTTC.

CDR3 residues: CASSIAQGGSYEQYF. DNA of the CDR3: TGTGCCAGTAGTATTGCCCAAGGGGGTTCCTACGAGCAGTACTTC. The chain employs TRBV19 and TRBJ2-5, with D perhaps matching TRBD1 (6 bases). The tail of the sequence fits TRBJ2-7 better, so the J call may be wrong. Germline CDR1 is LNHDA and CDR2 is SQIVND (reference sequence). This CDR3 comprises 15 residues.

The chain joins TRBV4-2 to TRBJ2-7; TRBD1 is a possible D gene (6 bases). V was trimmed by 1 base and J by 6 bases, leaving 19 bases between them. There are 16 residues in the CDR3. Germline CDR1 and CDR2: LGHNA and YNFKEQ. This CDR3 is CASSQGEQGTRSEQYF. Here the CDR3 DNA reads TGTGCCAGCAGCCAAGGGGAACAGGGAACCCGCAGCGAGCAGTACTTC.

This chain joins TRBV7-6 and TRBJ2-2, with a possible D match to TRBD2 (6 bases). Per germline, CDR1 SGHVS and CDR2 FNYEAQ. The CDR3 loop spans 16 amino acids. Trimming pared 5 bases from V and 0 bases from J, leaving 13 bases between. The CDR3 spells CASSARLVTNTGELFF. The DNA for the CDR3 is TGTGCCAGCAGCGCCAGACTAGTTACGAACACCGGGGAGCTGTTTTTT.

The chain is built from TRBV7-2 and TRBJ2-7, with D possibly being TRBD1 (5 bases). V was pared by 3 bases and J by 4 bases, with 16 bases between. In germline, CDR1 is SGHTA, CDR2 FQGNSA. This CDR3 has 15 residues. This CDR3 is CASSLEGAFTYEQYF. The CDR3, as DNA: TGTGCCAGCAGCTTGGAAGGGGCGTTCACTTACGAGCAGTACTTC. Complete variable domain (other parts from reference TRBV7-2 and TRBJ2-7): GAGVSQSPSNKVTEKGKDVELRCDPISGHTALYWYRQSLGQGLEFLIYFQGNSAPDKSGLPSDRFSAERTGGSVSTLTIQRTQQEDSAVYLCASSLEGAFTYEQYFGPGTRLTVT.

The CDR3 sequence: CASSLGWPGPTYEQYF. In nucleotides, the CDR3 is TGTGCCAGCAGCTTAGGTTGGCCGGGCCCTACCTACGAGCAGTACTTC. The gene calls are TRBV11-3 and TRBJ2-7, with D unclear. Trimming removed 1 base at V and 2 bases at J, with 15 bases between. Germline V CDR1 and CDR2: SGHNT, YENEEA. This CDR3 has 16 residues.

This sequence joins TRBV18 and TRBJ1-1; 7 nucleotides align to TRBD1. Germline values: CDR1 KGHSH, CDR2 LQKENI. Trimming removed 1 base from V and 8 bases from J; junction bases left unmatched: 4. The CDR3 loop spans 13 amino acids. The CDR3: CASSPLGQTEAFF. DNA of the CDR3: TGTGCCAGCTCACCACTGGGACAGACCGAAGCTTTCTTT.